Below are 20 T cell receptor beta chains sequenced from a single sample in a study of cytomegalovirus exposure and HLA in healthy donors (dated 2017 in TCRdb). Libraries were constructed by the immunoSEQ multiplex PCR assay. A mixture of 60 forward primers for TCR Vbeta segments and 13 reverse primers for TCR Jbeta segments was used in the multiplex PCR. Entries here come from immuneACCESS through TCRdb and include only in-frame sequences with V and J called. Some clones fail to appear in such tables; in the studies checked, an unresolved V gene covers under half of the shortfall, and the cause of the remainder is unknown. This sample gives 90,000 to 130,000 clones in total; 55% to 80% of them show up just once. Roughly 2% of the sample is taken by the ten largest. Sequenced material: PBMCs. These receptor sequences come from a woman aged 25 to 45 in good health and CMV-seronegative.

CDR3 sequence: CASSATGYNEQFF. CDR3 bases: TGTGCCAGCAGTGCGACAGGCTACAATGAGCAGTTCTTC. The rearrangement uses TRBV2 and TRBJ2-1; D is possibly TRBD1 (6 bases). From germline, CDR1 is SNHLY and CDR2 FYNNEI. V lost 4 bases to trimming and J lost 3 bases, with 7 bases between them. The CDR3 extends over 13 amino acids.

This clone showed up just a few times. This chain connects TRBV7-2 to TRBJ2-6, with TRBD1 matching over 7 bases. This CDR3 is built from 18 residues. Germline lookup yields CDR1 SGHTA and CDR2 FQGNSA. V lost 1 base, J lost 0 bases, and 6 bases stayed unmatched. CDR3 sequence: CASSLVGTANSGANVLTF. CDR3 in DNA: TGTGCCAGCAGCTTAGTTGGGACAGCCAACTCTGGGGCCAACGTCCTGACTTTC.

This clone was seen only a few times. The CDR3: CASSITGGRTGELFF. In DNA form, the CDR3 reads TGTGCCAGTAGTATTACAGGGGGCCGCACCGGGGAGCTGTTTTTT. The chain has TRBV19 and TRBJ2-2, with TRBD1 matching over 9 bases. The CDR3 totals 15 residues. Germline CDR1 reads LNHDA; CDR2 reads SQIVND (reference sequence). V lost 3 bases, J lost 4 bases, and 3 bases stayed unmatched.

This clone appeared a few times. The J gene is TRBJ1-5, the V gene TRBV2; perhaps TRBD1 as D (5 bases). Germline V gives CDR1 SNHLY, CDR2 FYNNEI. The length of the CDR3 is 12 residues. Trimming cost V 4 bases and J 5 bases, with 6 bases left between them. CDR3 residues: CASSGGDQPQHF. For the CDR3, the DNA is TGTGCCAGCAGTGGGGGGGATCAGCCCCAGCATTTT.

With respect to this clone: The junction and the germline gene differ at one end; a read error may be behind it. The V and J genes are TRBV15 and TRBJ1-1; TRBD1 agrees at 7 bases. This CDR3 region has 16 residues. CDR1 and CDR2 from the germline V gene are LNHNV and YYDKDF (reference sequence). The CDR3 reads CATSPRSGTVNTGAFF. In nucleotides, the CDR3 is TGTGCCACCAGCCCTCGTTCCGGGACAGTGAACACTGGAGCTTTCTTT.

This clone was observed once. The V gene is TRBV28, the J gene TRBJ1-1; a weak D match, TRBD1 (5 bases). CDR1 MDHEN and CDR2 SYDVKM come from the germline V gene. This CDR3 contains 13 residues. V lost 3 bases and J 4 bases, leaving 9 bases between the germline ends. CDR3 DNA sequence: TGTGCCAGCAGTTTCGGGGGTAGCACTGAAGCTTTCTTT. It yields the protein CASSFGGSTEAFF. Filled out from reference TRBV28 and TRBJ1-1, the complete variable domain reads DVKVTQSSRYLVKRTGEKVFLECVQDMDHENMFWYRQDPGLGLRLIYFSYDVKMKEKGDIPEGYSVSREKKERFSLILESASTNQTSMYLCASSFGGSTEAFFGQGTRLTVV.

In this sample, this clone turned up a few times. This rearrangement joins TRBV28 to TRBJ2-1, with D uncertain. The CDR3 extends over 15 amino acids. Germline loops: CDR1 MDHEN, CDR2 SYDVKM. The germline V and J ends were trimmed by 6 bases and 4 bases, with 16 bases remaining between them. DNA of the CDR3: TGTGCCAGCAGCCCCCAGAGGATCCCGTACAATGAGCAGTTCTTC. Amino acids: CASSPQRIPYNEQFF.

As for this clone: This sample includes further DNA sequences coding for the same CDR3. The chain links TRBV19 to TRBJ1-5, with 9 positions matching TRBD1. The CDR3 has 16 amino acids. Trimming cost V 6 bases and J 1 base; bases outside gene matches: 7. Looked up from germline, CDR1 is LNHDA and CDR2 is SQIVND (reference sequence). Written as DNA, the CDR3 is TGTGCCAGTAGCAGAAGACAGGGGGAAAGCAATCAGCCCCAGCATTTT. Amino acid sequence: CASSRRQGESNQPQHF.

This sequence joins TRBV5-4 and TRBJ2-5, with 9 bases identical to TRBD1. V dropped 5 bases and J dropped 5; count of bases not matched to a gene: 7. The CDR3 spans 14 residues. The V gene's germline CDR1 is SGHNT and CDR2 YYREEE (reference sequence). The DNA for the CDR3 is TGTGCCAGCAGGTCACAGGGGGCAGGGGAGACCCAGTACTTC. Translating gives CASRSQGAGETQYF.

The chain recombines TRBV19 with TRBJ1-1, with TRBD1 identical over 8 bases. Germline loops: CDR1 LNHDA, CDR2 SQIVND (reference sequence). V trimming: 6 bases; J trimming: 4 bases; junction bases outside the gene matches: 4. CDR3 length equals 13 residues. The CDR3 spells CASSSGTGTEAFF. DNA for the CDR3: TGTGCCAGTAGCTCCGGGACAGGCACTGAAGCTTTCTTT.

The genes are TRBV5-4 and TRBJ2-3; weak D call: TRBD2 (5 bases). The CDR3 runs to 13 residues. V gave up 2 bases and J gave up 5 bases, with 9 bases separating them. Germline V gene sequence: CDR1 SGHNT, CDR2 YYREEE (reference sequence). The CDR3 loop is CASSLPGIDTQYF. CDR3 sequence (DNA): TGTGCCAGCAGCTTACCGGGAATAGATACGCAGTATTTT.

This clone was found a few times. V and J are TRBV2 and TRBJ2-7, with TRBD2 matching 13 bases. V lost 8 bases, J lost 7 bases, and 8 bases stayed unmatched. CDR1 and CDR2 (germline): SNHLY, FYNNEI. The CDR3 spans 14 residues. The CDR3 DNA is TGTGCCAGCGGAGGACTAGCGGGAGAAGGTGAGCAGTACTTC. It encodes CASGGLAGEGEQYF.

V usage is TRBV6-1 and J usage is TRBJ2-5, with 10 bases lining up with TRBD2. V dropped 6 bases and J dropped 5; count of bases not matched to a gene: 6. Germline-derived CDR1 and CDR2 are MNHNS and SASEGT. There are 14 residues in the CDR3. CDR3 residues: CASRLAGAGETQYF. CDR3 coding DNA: TGTGCCAGCAGGCTAGCGGGAGCAGGCGAGACCCAGTACTTC.

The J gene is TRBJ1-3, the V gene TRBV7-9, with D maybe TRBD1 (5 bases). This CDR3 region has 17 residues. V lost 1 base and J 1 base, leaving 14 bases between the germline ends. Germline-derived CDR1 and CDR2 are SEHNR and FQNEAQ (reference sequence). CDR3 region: CASSLGGGTWSGNTIYF. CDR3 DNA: TGTGCCAGCAGCTTAGGGGGCGGTACTTGGTCTGGAAACACCATATATTTT.

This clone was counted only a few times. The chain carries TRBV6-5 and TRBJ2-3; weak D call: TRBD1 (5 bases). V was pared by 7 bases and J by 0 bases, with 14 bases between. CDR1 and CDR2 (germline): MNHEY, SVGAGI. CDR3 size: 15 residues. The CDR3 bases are TGTGCCAGCACCGACAGACCCATGAGCACAGATACGCAGTATTTT. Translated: CASTDRPMSTDTQYF.

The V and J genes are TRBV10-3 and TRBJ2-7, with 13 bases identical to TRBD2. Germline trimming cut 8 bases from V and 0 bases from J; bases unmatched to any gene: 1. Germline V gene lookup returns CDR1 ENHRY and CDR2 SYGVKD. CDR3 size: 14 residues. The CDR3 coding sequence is TGTGCCATCGGGACTAGCGGGACCTCCTACGAGCAGTACTTC. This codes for CAIGTSGTSYEQYF.

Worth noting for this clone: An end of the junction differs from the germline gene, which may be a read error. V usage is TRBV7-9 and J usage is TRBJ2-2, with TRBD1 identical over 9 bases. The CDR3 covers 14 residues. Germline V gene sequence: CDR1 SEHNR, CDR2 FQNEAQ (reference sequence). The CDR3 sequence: CASRPGQGTRELFF. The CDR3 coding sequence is TGTGCCAGCAGGCCGGGACAGGGCACCCGGGAGCTGTTTTTT.

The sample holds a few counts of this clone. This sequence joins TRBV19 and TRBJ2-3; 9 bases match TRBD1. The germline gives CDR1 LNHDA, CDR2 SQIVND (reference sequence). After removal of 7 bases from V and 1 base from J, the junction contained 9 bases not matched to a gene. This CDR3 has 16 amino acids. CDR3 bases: TGTGCCAGTATGGATACAGGGGGCGGGGGCACAGATACGCAGTATTTT. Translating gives CASMDTGGGGTDTQYF.

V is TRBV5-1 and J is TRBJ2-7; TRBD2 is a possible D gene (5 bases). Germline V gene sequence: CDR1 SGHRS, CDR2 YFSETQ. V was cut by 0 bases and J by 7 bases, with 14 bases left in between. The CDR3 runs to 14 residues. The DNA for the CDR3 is TGCGCCAGCAGCTTGGCCGGCAACACGGGGGAGCAGTACTTC. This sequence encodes CASSLAGNTGEQYF.

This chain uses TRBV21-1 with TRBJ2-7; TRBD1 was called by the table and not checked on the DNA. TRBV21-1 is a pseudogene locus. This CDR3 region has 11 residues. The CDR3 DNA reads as TGTGCCAGCAGCACACAGGAAGTTAAGTTCTTC. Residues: CASSTQEVKFF.